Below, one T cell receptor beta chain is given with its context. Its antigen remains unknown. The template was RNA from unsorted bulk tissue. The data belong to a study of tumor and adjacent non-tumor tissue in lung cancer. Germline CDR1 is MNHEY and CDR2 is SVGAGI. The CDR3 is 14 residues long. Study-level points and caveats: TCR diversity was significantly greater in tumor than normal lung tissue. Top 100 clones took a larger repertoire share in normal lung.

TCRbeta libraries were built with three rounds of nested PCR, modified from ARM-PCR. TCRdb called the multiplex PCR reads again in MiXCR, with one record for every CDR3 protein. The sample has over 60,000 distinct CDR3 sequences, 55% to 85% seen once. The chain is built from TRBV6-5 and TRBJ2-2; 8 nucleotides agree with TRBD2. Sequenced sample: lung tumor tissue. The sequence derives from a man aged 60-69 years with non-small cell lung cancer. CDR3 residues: CANRRGGDAGELFF. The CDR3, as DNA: TGTGCGAACAGACGGGGGGGAGACGCCGGGGAGCTGTTTTTT.